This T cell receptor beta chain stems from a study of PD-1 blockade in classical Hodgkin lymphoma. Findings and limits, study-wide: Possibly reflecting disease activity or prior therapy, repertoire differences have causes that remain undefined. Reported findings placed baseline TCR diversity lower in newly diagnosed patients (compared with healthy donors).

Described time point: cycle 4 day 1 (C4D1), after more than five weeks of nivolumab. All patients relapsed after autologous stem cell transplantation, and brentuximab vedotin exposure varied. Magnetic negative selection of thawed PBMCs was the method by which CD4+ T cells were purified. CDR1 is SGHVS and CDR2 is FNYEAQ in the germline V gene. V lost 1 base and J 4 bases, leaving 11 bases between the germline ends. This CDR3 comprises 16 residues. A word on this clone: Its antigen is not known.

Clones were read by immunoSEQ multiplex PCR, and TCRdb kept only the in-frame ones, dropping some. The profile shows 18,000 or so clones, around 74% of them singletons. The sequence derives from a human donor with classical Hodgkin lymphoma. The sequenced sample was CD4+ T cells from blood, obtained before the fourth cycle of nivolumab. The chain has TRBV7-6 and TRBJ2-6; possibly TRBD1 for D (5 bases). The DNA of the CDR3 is TGTGCCAGCAGCTTAGTAGGGGCCTCCGGGGCCAACGTCCTGACTTTC. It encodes CASSLVGASGANVLTF.